This paragraph covers one T cell receptor beta chain sequence. The repertoire was sequenced with immunoSEQ multiplex PCR; TCRdb's copy has only in-frame clones and lacks some. The data hold 58,000 or so clones, with 90% observed a single time. The V gene's germline CDR1 is SGHAT and CDR2 FQNNGV. Trimming at V came to 3 bases and at J to 5 bases, leaving 2 bases not matched to a gene. This CDR3 spans 13 amino acids. The entry originates in a study of T cell changes during pregnancy in multiple sclerosis. The material was peripheral blood, obtained in the first trimester of pregnancy. V is TRBV11-2 and J is TRBJ1-2, with TRBD1 matching 8 bases. This receptor was taken from a female donor in good health, enrolled as a control in a pregnancy study. In DNA form, the CDR3 reads TGTGCCAGCAGCTTCCAGGGGGCATATGGCTACACCTTC. This codes for CASSFQGAYGYTF.